This TCR beta chain was obtained from a study of Ad26.COV2.S vaccination and SARS-CoV-2 variants. As to this clone: The antigen is undetermined.

The germline V gene has CDR1 SQVTM and CDR2 ANQGSEA. Germline trimming cut 4 bases from V and 0 bases from J; bases unmatched to any gene: 5. The CDR3 runs 14 residues. Assay: immunoSEQ multiplex PCR; the TCRdb copy retains only in-frame clones and omits some. The top ten hold 17% of the sample, which has 85,000 to 120,000 clones, 80% seen once. General study results and limits: Substantial breadth in spike-specific CD8+ and CD4+ T cell responses was reportedly seen after vaccination.

This sample comprised peripheral blood, obtained after recovery from COVID-19. The gene calls are TRBV29-1 and TRBJ1-1; 7 positions match TRBD1. The receptor's source is a human donor who had recovered from COVID-19. Here the CDR3 reads CSVGGGQMNTEAFF. As DNA, the CDR3 is TGCAGCGTTGGGGGGGGACAGATGAACACTGAAGCTTTCTTT. The entire variable domain, with the rest obtained from reference TRBV29-1 and TRBJ1-1, is as follows: SAVISQKPSRDICQRGTSLTIQCQVDSQVTMMFWYRQQPGQSLTLIATANQGSEATYESGFVIDKFPISRPNLTFSTLTVSNMSPEDSSIYLCSVGGGQMNTEAFFGQGTRLTVV.